The entry that follows covers one TCR beta chain sequence. These data are taken from a study of blood T cell repertoires in COVID-19. The CDR3 is 17 amino acids. Germline V gene lookup returns CDR1 LNHDA and CDR2 SQIVND (reference sequence). The V end was cut by 5 bases, the J end by 2 bases, with 19 bases between. The protocol was immunoSEQ multiplex PCR, while the TCRdb copy is restricted to in-frame clones and leaves out a portion. The sample records 300,000 to 350,000 clones, approximately 86% being singletons. The sequenced sample consisted of PBMCs or T cells enriched from blood (not recorded which). This chain connects TRBV19 to TRBJ1-5; D is undetermined. The sequence came from a woman in her 40s with acute COVID-19. The DNA for the CDR3 is TGTGCCAGTAGTTCAAAACGCGGGAGTCGGGGCAATCAGCCCCAGCATTTT. Protein product: CASSSKRGSRGNQPQHF.